This TCR beta chain was identified during a study of T-cell reconstitution after alpha-beta-depleted transplantation in children (dated by TCRdb to about 2016). Concerning the study at large: Using TCR repertoire profiling, the study followed T-cell immune reconstitution in a quantitative way in children after TCRalphabeta/CD19-depleted allogeneic hematopoietic cell transplantation.

The library relied on PCR. Sequencing was performed on an Illumina HiSeq 2500. TCR libraries were prepared with molecular barcoding, using unique molecular identifiers to normalize TCRbeta repertoire quantification. The public sequencing data were trimmed at Q25 with fastp and processed into clonotypes with MiXCR by TCRdb, which kept only in-frame beta chains. Rows with a matching CDR3 protein are joined into one entry that keeps the most common DNA and genes. The sample table lists roughly 300,000 distinct CDR3 sequences, 10% of them with a count of one. Of the sample, about 2.3% is held by the ten largest clones. This clonotype was seen repeatedly, ten times or more. The clone's antigen remains unknown. Base quality data are lacking; no much larger clone is found one base away. As encoded in the germline V gene, CDR1 is SGHTA while CDR2 is FQGNSA. From V the trimming removes 4 bases and from J it removes 4 bases, while the gene matches leave 9 bases of the junction unaccounted for. The CDR3 covers 16 residues, taking in both the cysteine and the phenylalanine. Only the CDR3 region is kept as DNA, spanning 48 bases read in frame from base 1.

This TCR came from a human donor who donated a stem cell graft to a child with acute lymphoblastic leukemia. The source was PBMCs from the stem cell graft donor, collected from the stem cell graft. This chain is built from TRBV7-2 and TRBJ2-3, with TRBD2 identical over 9 junction bases. The base sequence is TGTGCCAGCAGCTCAATTAGCGGGAGTGGCCCAGATACGCAGTATTTT. This translates into CASSSISGSGPDTQYF.